A single sample gave rise to the 27 T cell receptor beta chains below, sequenced in a study of T cell repertoires in cytomegalovirus infection. MiXCR, run by TCRdb on the reads, gives a single entry per CDR3 protein. The table lists some 320,000 distinct CDR3 sequences, just under 30% of them singletons. Their antigens remain unidentified. Material: cultured PBMCs, obtained from culture after CMV antigen stimulation. The receptors shown here come from a human donor in good health (CMV status not recorded). Some clones in this sample may be carry-over from other donors' samples.

The table lists this clonotype with a few counts. The rearrangement joins TRBV20-1 to TRBJ1-1; unclear D gene. CDR1 is DFQATT, CDR2 SNEGSKA, per germline (reference sequence). This CDR3 spans 11 amino acids. Trimming took off 6 bases at V and 4 bases at J, with 9 bases between the two ends. In DNA, the CDR3 is TGCAGTGCCGCCCGGGCCACTGAAGCTTTCTTT. It codes for CSAARATEAFF.

V is TRBV12-3 or TRBV12-4 and J is TRBJ1-2; tentatively, D is TRBD1 (5 bases). The CDR3 runs to 15 residues. V lost 5 bases, J lost 7 bases, and 20 bases lay in between. The DNA for the CDR3 is TGTGCCAGCAGTGCTCGCCGCGCGGGGGTGACTGGCTACACCTTC. Its protein is CASSARRAGVTGYTF.

This clonotype appeared a single time. A read error may account for a junction end that differs from germline. The rearrangement joins TRBV28 to TRBJ1-3; D gene unclear. From germline, CDR1 is MDHEN and CDR2 SYDVKM. The CDR3 extends over 14 amino acids. The CDR3 nucleotides are TGTGCCAGCAGTTTATCCTACTCTGGAAACACCACATATTTT. The encoded protein is CASSLSYSGNTTYF.

This clonotype has at least ten counts. The chain links TRBV20-1 to TRBJ1-2, with D unclear. CDR1 is DFQATT and CDR2 is SNEGSKA in the germline V gene (reference sequence). The length of the CDR3 is 16 residues. V lost 0 bases to trimming and J lost 3 bases, with 17 bases between them. Written as DNA, the CDR3 is TGCAGTGCTAGAGATCAAGAGCCCCGTCGTGACTATGGCTACACCTTC. It specifies CSARDQEPRRDYGYTF.

The chain is built from TRBV7-6 and TRBJ2-5; 13 nucleotides match TRBD2. The V segment lost 5 bases and the J segment 5 bases; nucleotides outside the gene matches: 2. CDR3 size: 14 residues. Germline V gene data show CDR1 as SGHVS and CDR2 as FNYEAQ. CDR3 DNA: TGTGCCAGCAGCAGGACTAGCGGGAGTGAGACCCAGTACTTC. Translated: CASSRTSGSETQYF. The entire variable domain, with the rest obtained from reference TRBV7-6 and TRBJ2-5, is as follows: GAGVSQSPRYKVTKRGQDVALRCDPISGHVSLYWYRQALGQGPEFLTYFNYEAQQDKSGLPNDRFSAERPEGSISTLTIQRTEQRDSAMYRCASSRTSGSETQYFGPGTRLLVL.

The chain is built from TRBV18 and TRBJ2-7, with 11 nucleotides matching TRBD2. Germline CDR1 and CDR2: KGHSH and LQKENI. The CDR3 spans 15 residues. The junction had 8 bases not matched to a gene; V was cut back by 6 bases and J by 4 bases. The CDR3 bases are TGTGCCAGCTCCGGGACTAGCGGAGCCGATTACGAGCAGTACTTC. Translating it yields CASSGTSGADYEQYF.

This clonotype was seen a handful of times. This sequence joins TRBV2 and TRBJ1-1, with a tentative D call TRBD1 (6 bases). The CDR3 contains 14 residues. Trimming took off 7 bases at V and 0 bases at J, with 12 bases between the two ends. Germline V gene data show CDR1 as SNHLY and CDR2 as FYNNEI. As DNA, the CDR3 is TGTGCCAGCACCTCTGGGACACTGAACACTGAAGCTTTCTTT. Residues: CASTSGTLNTEAFF.

This clonotype came up a few times. The V call is TRBV4-1, the J call TRBJ1-4; D is undetermined. Looked up from germline, CDR1 is MGHRA and CDR2 is YSYEKL. This CDR3 contains 16 residues. Trimming stripped 1 base from V and 1 base from J, with 10 bases between. CDR3 region: CASSQGSMLTNEKLFF. The CDR3 bases are TGCGCCAGCAGCCAAGGCTCCATGCTAACTAATGAAAAACTGTTTTTT.

Turning to this clonotype: The conserved closing phenylalanine or tryptophan is absent in this CDR3, likely reflecting a read error. This sequence joins TRBV5-4 and TRBJ2-2; D is ambiguous. Trimming pared 0 bases from V and 4 bases from J, leaving 16 bases between. The CDR3 loop spans 17 amino acids. Germline-derived CDR1 and CDR2 are SGHNT and YYREEE (reference sequence). The DNA for the CDR3 is TGTGCCAGCAGCTTGGGTTTGTGGCTTCGAGGCACCGGGGAGCTGTTTTCT. Its protein product is CASSLGLWLRGTGELFS.

The V call is TRBV3-1, the J call TRBJ1-6; 7 bases fit TRBD1. This CDR3 is 16 amino acids long. V lost 6 bases and J lost 9; bases outside the gene matches: 14. Germline V gene data show CDR1 as LGHDT and CDR2 as YNNKEL (reference sequence). In nucleotides, the CDR3 is TGTGCCAGCAGACCAACACTCCGACAGGGTACTTCACCCCTCCACTTT. Its protein product is CASRPTLRQGTSPLHF. Full variable domain (outside the CDR3, taken from reference TRBV3-1 and TRBJ1-6): DTAVSQTPKYLVTQMGNDKSIKCEQNLGHDTMYWYKQDSKKFLKIMFSYNNKELIINETVPNRFSPKSPDKAHLNLHINSLELGDSAVYFCASRPTLRQGTSPLHFGNGTRLTVT.

The rearrangement joins TRBV12-3 or TRBV12-4 to TRBJ1-4; tentatively, D is TRBD1 (6 bases). This CDR3 comprises 16 residues. Trimming removed 1 base at V and 7 bases at J, with 16 bases between. The CDR3 spells CASSLGVGGGIEKLFF. The CDR3 region has the DNA TGTGCCAGCAGTTTAGGGGTTGGGGGCGGGATTGAAAAACTGTTTTTT.

In this sample, this clonotype turned up many times. J is TRBJ2-7 and V is TRBV7-6, with 11 positions matching TRBD1. The germline gives CDR1 SGHVS, CDR2 FNYEAQ. V lost 5 bases and J lost 0; bases outside the gene matches: 3. The CDR3 contains 15 residues. In nucleotides, the CDR3 is TGTGCCAGCAGCGCGGGACAGGGGGGCTCCTACGAGCAGTACTTC. This encodes CASSAGQGGSYEQYF.

This chain links TRBV28 with TRBJ1-6; TRBD1 agrees at 7 bases. CDR1 is MDHEN, CDR2 SYDVKM, per germline. This CDR3 contains 18 residues. Losses at the gene ends were 1 base for V and 6 bases for J; bases not matched to a gene: 12. The CDR3 DNA reads TGTGCCAGCAGTTTATTTACGGAACGACAGGGCGGTAATTCACCCCTCCACTTT. It yields the protein CASSLFTERQGGNSPLHF. Supplemented by reference TRBV28 and TRBJ1-6, the full variable domain reads DVKVTQSSRYLVKRTGEKVFLECVQDMDHENMFWYRQDPGLGLRLIYFSYDVKMKEKGDIPEGYSVSREKKERFSLILESASTNQTSMYLCASSLFTERQGGNSPLHFGNGTRLTVT.

This clonotype showed up just a few times. The chain combines TRBV11-3 with TRBJ2-1; TRBD2 matches 8 bases. V shed 4 bases and J 5 bases; nucleotides not matched to a gene: 4. Germline V gives CDR1 SGHNT, CDR2 YENEEA. CDR3 length: 14 residues. Here the CDR3 DNA reads TGTGCCAGCAGCTCGACTAGCGCCAACAATGAGCAGTTCTTC. Translated: CASSSTSANNEQFF.

This clonotype was observed a few times. The rearrangement joins TRBV15 to TRBJ2-5; the D gene could be TRBD1 or TRBD2 (5 bases each). The CDR3 has 18 residues. Trimming took 0 bases from V and 2 from J, leaving 19 bases between them. Germline-derived CDR1 and CDR2 are LNHNV and YYDKDF (reference sequence). The CDR3 loop is CATSRDPGTETLQETQYF. CDR3 nucleotide sequence: TGTGCCACCAGCAGAGATCCGGGGACCGAAACTTTACAAGAGACCCAGTACTTC.

This clonotype was seen a handful of times. The V gene is TRBV4-1, the J gene TRBJ2-1; D gene ambiguous. The length of the CDR3 is 16 residues. The germline V gene encodes CDR1 MGHRA and CDR2 YSYEKL. The V end was cut by 0 bases, the J end by 2 bases, with 11 bases between. The CDR3 sequence is CASSQDVSFPYNEQFF. The CDR3 bases are TGCGCCAGCAGCCAAGATGTCTCATTTCCCTACAATGAGCAGTTCTTC.

This chain links TRBV5-1 with TRBJ1-2; the match to TRBD1 covers 8 bases. The V and J ends lost 0 bases and 12 bases, in that order; junction bases with no gene match: 4. The germline gives CDR1 SGHRS, CDR2 YFSETQ. This CDR3 region has 12 residues. CDR3 protein: CASSLGQGHHTF. As DNA, the CDR3 is TGCGCCAGCAGCTTGGGACAGGGGCATCACACCTTC.

V gene TRBV10-3 combines with J gene TRBJ2-1; 9 bases agree with TRBD2. The V gene's germline CDR1 is ENHRY and CDR2 SYGVKD. The CDR3 consists of 13 residues. The V and J ends lost 11 bases and 7 bases, in that order; junction bases with no gene match: 9. The CDR3 spells CAVRTSAGNEQFF. For the CDR3, the DNA is TGTGCCGTAAGGACTAGCGCCGGGAATGAGCAGTTCTTC.

The V call is TRBV20-1, the J call TRBJ1-2, with 7 nucleotides matching TRBD1. Unmatched junction bases numbered 13, after V lost 0 bases and J lost 6 bases. CDR1 is DFQATT and CDR2 is SNEGSKA in the germline V gene (reference sequence). The CDR3 totals 16 residues. The CDR3 protein is CSARDPLTGKVHGYTF. In nucleotides, the CDR3 is TGCAGTGCTAGAGATCCCCTGACAGGGAAAGTCCATGGCTACACCTTC.

This clonotype has a handful of counts. V and J are TRBV27 and TRBJ2-3; maybe TRBD1 (6 bases). Per the germline V gene, CDR1 is MNHEY and CDR2 is SMNVEV (reference sequence). The V end lost 6 bases, the J end lost 11 bases, and 18 bases lay between the germline ends. The CDR3 is 13 amino acids. The CDR3 sequence is CASSGTRREKQYF. The DNA for the CDR3 is TGTGCCAGCAGCGGGACAAGGCGAGAGAAGCAGTATTTT.

The gene calls are TRBV4-2 and TRBJ1-6; 8 bases fit TRBD1. The CDR3 is made up of 16 amino acids. Germline CDR1 reads LGHNA; CDR2 reads YNFKEQ. After removal of 3 bases from V and 6 bases from J, the junction contained 7 bases not matched to a gene. The CDR3 loop reads CASSQYLGQVNSPLHF. CDR3 DNA sequence: TGTGCCAGCAGCCAGTATCTGGGACAGGTTAATTCACCCCTCCACTTT.

This clonotype was picked up many times. This chain links TRBV7-9 with TRBJ2-3; 9 bases align to TRBD2. The CDR3 extends over 16 amino acids. Germline trimming cut 7 bases from V and 4 bases from J; bases unmatched to any gene: 12. Germline CDR1 SEHNR, CDR2 FQNEAQ (reference sequence). The CDR3 region is CASTLPAGGGADTQYF. The CDR3 DNA is TGTGCCAGCACTTTACCAGCGGGGGGTGGTGCAGATACGCAGTATTTT.

This clonotype was seen at least ten times. V usage is TRBV12-3 or TRBV12-4 and J usage is TRBJ1-4; D may be TRBD1 (5 bases). The V end was cut by 2 bases, the J end by 0 bases, with 7 bases between. This CDR3 has 15 residues. The CDR3 protein is CASSLRGATNEKLFF. CDR3 sequence (DNA): TGTGCCAGCAGTTTAAGAGGGGCAACTAATGAAAAACTGTTTTTT.

This clonotype has only a few counts. V usage is TRBV7-9 and J usage is TRBJ2-1, with 9 bases fitting TRBD2. Germline V gives CDR1 SEHNR, CDR2 FQNEAQ (reference sequence). This CDR3 contains 15 residues. V lost 1 base and J lost 4; bases outside the gene matches: 2. The CDR3 DNA follows: TGTGCCAGCAGCTTAGGACTAGCGGAATACAATGAGCAGTTCTTC. Translated: CASSLGLAEYNEQFF.

The table lists this clonotype with a few counts. The gene calls are TRBV7-2 and TRBJ2-7, with unresolved D. The germline V gene has CDR1 SGHTA and CDR2 FQGNSA. The V gene lost 0 bases and the J gene lost 7 bases, with 10 bases spanning the gap. This CDR3 has 13 amino acids. The CDR3 sequence is CASSLAQLQEQYF. CDR3 DNA: TGTGCCAGCAGCTTAGCGCAGTTGCAGGAGCAGTACTTC.

The table lists this clonotype with a few counts. The chain links TRBV12-3 or TRBV12-4 to TRBJ1-2; unclear D gene. V shed 5 bases and J shed 8 bases, with 9 bases lying between them. The CDR3 has 11 amino acids. The CDR3 DNA is TGTGCCAGCAGTGGTAGTACCGGCTACACCTTC. Protein: CASSGSTGYTF.

This clonotype was seen a few times. The V call is TRBV4-1, the J call TRBJ1-6; unclear D gene. CDR1 MGHRA and CDR2 YSYEKL come from the germline V gene. The CDR3 loop spans 15 amino acids. Trimming stripped 0 bases from V and 9 bases from J, with 12 bases between. CDR3: CASSQDGVPGSPLHF. The CDR3 DNA is TGCGCCAGCAGCCAAGATGGGGTACCGGGTTCACCCCTCCACTTT.